This entry lists 25 T cell receptor beta chains sequenced from one sample in a study of prognosis after radiotherapy for stage I lung cancer. The TCR beta CDR3 region was amplified from genomic DNA, with two rounds of multiplex PCR being used for the amplification. First-round PCR employed TRBV- and TRBJ-specific primers for each gene. TCRdb re-called the multiplex PCR reads with MiXCR, one entry per CDR3 protein. The table includes some 14,000 distinct CDR3 sequences, roughly 27% detected once. The specimen was PBMCs, collected before or after stereotactic body radiation therapy (not recorded which). Every receptor here comes from a donor aged 50 or older with non-small cell lung cancer.

This clonotype was recorded many times. The genes are TRBV7-8 and TRBJ1-1; D not resolved. This CDR3 spans 12 amino acids. The ends were cut back, 2 bases at V and 11 bases at J, with 12 bases in the middle. Per germline, CDR1 SGHVS and CDR2 FQNEAQ. CDR3 nucleotide sequence: TGTGCCAGCAGCTTATGGAAGGGTAGTGCTTTCTTT. Protein: CASSLWKGSAFF.

J is TRBJ2-2 and V is TRBV28, with 8 bases lining up with TRBD1. Trimming at V came to 10 bases and at J to 1 base, leaving 2 bases not matched to a gene. This CDR3 is 13 amino acids long. Germline V gene sequence: CDR1 MDHEN, CDR2 SYDVKM. CDR3 DNA: TGTGCCATAGGGACAGGGAACACCGGGGAGCTGTTTTTT. Translation: CAIGTGNTGELFF. Complete variable domain (other parts from reference TRBV28 and TRBJ2-2): DVKVTQSSRYLVKRTGEKVFLECVQDMDHENMFWYRQDPGLGLRLIYFSYDVKMKEKGDIPEGYSVSREKKERFSLILESASTNQTSMYLCAIGTGNTGELFFGEGSRLTVL.

In this sample, this clonotype turned up many times. The rearrangement links TRBV4-1 to TRBJ2-1; TRBD2 might be the D (5 bases). The CDR3 is 11 residues long. Germline loops: CDR1 MGHRA, CDR2 YSYEKL. Deletions cut 6 bases from V and 7 bases from J, with 7 bases between. This CDR3 is CASRDYNEQFF. CDR3 sequence (DNA): TGCGCCAGCAGAGACTATAATGAGCAGTTCTTC.

This clonotype showed up many times. The chain joins TRBV11-2 to TRBJ2-7, with D hard to call. V was clipped by 2 bases and J by 0 bases, with 5 bases between them. In germline, CDR1 is SGHAT, CDR2 FQNNGV. This CDR3 is built from 13 residues. The chain's CDR3 is CASSLTDSYEQYF. The CDR3 coding sequence is TGTGCCAGCAGCTTAACGGACTCCTACGAGCAGTACTTC.

This clonotype was picked up many times. V usage is TRBV10-2 and J usage is TRBJ2-4; 11 bases fit TRBD2. The CDR3 is 20 residues long. Trimming at V came to 0 bases and at J to 0 bases, leaving 10 bases not matched to a gene. Per germline, CDR1 WSHSY and CDR2 SAAADI. Written as DNA, the CDR3 is TGCGCCAGCAGTGAGTCAAGAATAGCGGGAGGGGTCGAAGCCAAAAACATTCAGTACTTC. Residues: CASSESRIAGGVEAKNIQYF.

The sample holds many counts of this clonotype. The CDR3 here is CASSKAGTDSYEQYF. DNA for the CDR3: TGTGCCAGTAGTAAGGCCGGGACAGACTCCTACGAGCAGTACTTC. The chain combines TRBV19 with TRBJ2-7; 7 bases align to TRBD1. The trim removed 4 bases at V and 0 bases at J, leaving 6 bases unmatched. CDR1 is LNHDA, CDR2 SQIVND, per germline (reference sequence). This CDR3 is 15 amino acids long.

This clonotype was picked up many times. This clone may be a read error of a much larger clone one base away. This rearrangement joins TRBV27 to TRBJ1-2; perhaps TRBD1 as D (5 bases). CDR1 is MNHEY and CDR2 is SMNVEV in the germline V gene (reference sequence). The CDR3 has 14 amino acids. The CDR3 here is CASSLGTANYSYTF. CDR3 DNA: TGTGCCAGCAGTCTTGGGACGGCGAACTATAGCTACACCTTC.

The chain joins TRBV20-1 to TRBJ1-1; D is possibly TRBD1 (5 bases). Germline V gene sequence: CDR1 DFQATT, CDR2 SNEGSKA (reference sequence). The CDR3 is made up of 12 amino acids. The germline V and J ends were trimmed by 6 bases and 5 bases, with 13 bases remaining between them. CDR3 region: CSADRGETEAFF. CDR3 nucleotides: TGCAGTGCGGACCGGGGGGAAACTGAAGCTTTCTTT.

This clonotype was detected ten times or more. The CDR3 here is CASSPGGETQYF. For the CDR3, the DNA is TGTGCCAGCAGCCCCGGAGGAGAGACCCAGTACTTC. The chain combines TRBV4-2 with TRBJ2-5; D might be TRBD2 (5 bases). V lost 4 bases to trimming and J lost 4 bases, with 7 bases between them. Germline CDR1 reads LGHNA; CDR2 reads YNFKEQ. CDR3 length equals 12 residues.

The DNA for the CDR3 is TGTGCCACCAGTGTACAGGGTAGTTACGAGCAGTACTTC. This sequence encodes CATSVQGSYEQYF. The V call is TRBV15, the J call TRBJ2-7; D possibly corresponds to TRBD1 (6 bases). The CDR3 has 13 residues. V lost 6 bases and J lost 4, with 13 bases in between. Germline assignment: CDR1 LNHNV and CDR2 YYDKDF (reference sequence). The full variable domain, completed using reference TRBV15 and TRBJ2-7, is DAMVIQNPRYQVTQFGKPVTLSCSQTLNHNVMYWYQQKSSQAPKLLFHYYDKDFNNEADTPDNFQSRRPNTSFCFLDIRSPGLGDTAMYLCATSVQGSYEQYFGPGTRLTVT.

This clonotype appeared many times. J is TRBJ2-2 and V is TRBV28; 11 bases are a match to TRBD1. With 1 base clipped from V and 5 bases from J, the junction kept 3 bases outside the gene matches. The CDR3 consists of 16 residues. CDR1 MDHEN and CDR2 SYDVKM come from the germline V gene. In nucleotides, the CDR3 is TGTGCCAGCAGTTTATTCGGGACAGGGGGTACCGGGGAGCTGTTTTTT. Protein sequence: CASSLFGTGGTGELFF.

To note about this clonotype: This probably arose from a read error, given a far larger clone one base away. This is likely a read error, given that the CDR3 carries no conserved phenylalanine or tryptophan at its end. The CDR3 sequence: CASSRNSYEQYL. For the CDR3, the DNA is TGTGCCAGCAGCCGAAATTCCTACGAGCAGTACTTA. The gene calls are TRBV6-4 and TRBJ2-7; D is ambiguous. This CDR3 spans 12 amino acids. CDR1 is MRHNA and CDR2 is SNTAGT in the germline V gene. V gave up 6 bases and J gave up 1 base, with 7 bases separating them.

This clonotype appeared many times. V gene TRBV11-1 combines with J gene TRBJ2-5; 9 bases line up with TRBD1. V trimming: 5 bases; J trimming: 3 bases; junction bases outside the gene matches: 7. Germline V CDR1 and CDR2: SGHAT, FQDESV (reference sequence). CDR3 length: 15 residues. This CDR3 is CASSPLWTGEETQYF. For the CDR3, the DNA is TGTGCCAGCAGCCCCCTATGGACAGGGGAAGAGACCCAGTACTTC.

There are many counts of this clonotype. This chain links TRBV5-4 with TRBJ2-1, with TRBD1 matching 9 bases. Germline V CDR1 and CDR2: SGHNT, YYREEE (reference sequence). With V trimmed by 4 bases and J by 2 bases, 7 bases remained unmatched. This CDR3 spans 16 amino acids. The CDR3, as DNA: TGTGCCAGCAGCCGAACCGGGACAGGGACCTACAATGAGCAGTTCTTC. It yields the protein CASSRTGTGTYNEQFF.

To note about this clonotype: A read error is likely here: a far larger clone is one base away. The gene calls are TRBV19 and TRBJ2-4, with 10 nucleotides matching TRBD2. CDR1 and CDR2 from the germline V gene are LNHDA and SQIVND (reference sequence). The ends lost 8 bases at V and 14 bases at J; junction bases unmatched: 12. The CDR3 covers 13 residues. This CDR3 reads CASGGLAEETKYF. The CDR3 DNA sequence: TGTGCCAGTGGAGGACTAGCGGAGGAGACCAAGTACTTC.

This clonotype ranks as medium-sized. This rearrangement joins TRBV30 to TRBJ1-2; a possible D gene is TRBD1 (5 bases). Germline V gives CDR1 GTSNPN, CDR2 SVGIG (reference sequence). The CDR3 is 13 residues long. Trimming stripped 4 bases from V and 7 bases from J, with 16 bases between. The CDR3, as DNA: TGTGCCTGGAATGGAGGGGTTTACGGTGGCTACACCTTC. This translates into CAWNGGVYGGYTF.

By sample share, this clonotype is medium-sized. V gene TRBV28 combines with J gene TRBJ1-2; a weak D match, TRBD1 (5 bases). The V gene lost 3 bases and the J gene lost 1 base, with 12 bases spanning the gap. The germline V gene has CDR1 MDHEN and CDR2 SYDVKM. The length of the CDR3 is 15 residues. The CDR3 sequence: CASSFSRQFNYGYTF. In DNA form, the CDR3 reads TGTGCCAGCAGTTTCTCTAGACAGTTTAACTATGGCTACACCTTC.

A word on this clonotype: A single base is all that separates this from a far larger clone, so a read error is likely. The chain is built from TRBV7-9 and TRBJ1-5; perhaps TRBD1 as D (6 bases). CDR1 and CDR2 (germline): SEHNR, FQNEAQ (reference sequence). V lost 1 base and J 5 bases, leaving 12 bases between the germline ends. The CDR3 has 15 residues. CDR3 bases: TGTGCCAGCAGCTTAGGCGCAGGGGAAGATCAGCCCCAGCATTTT. It specifies CASSLGAGEDQPQHF.

By share, this clonotype counts as medium-sized. V is TRBV14 and J is TRBJ1-3; no clear D. V shed 7 bases and J shed 0 bases, with 10 bases lying between them. Germline CDR1 reads SGHDN; CDR2 reads FVKESK. The CDR3 consists of 14 residues. In DNA, the CDR3 is TGTGCCAGCACCAGGTCTATCTCTGGAAACACCATATATTTT. It specifies CASTRSISGNTIYF. Full variable domain (outside the CDR3, taken from reference TRBV14 and TRBJ1-3): EAGVTQFPSHSVIEKGQTVTLRCDPISGHDNLYWYRRVMGKEIKFLLHFVKESKQDESGMPNNRFLAERTGGTYSTLKVQPAELEDSGVYFCASTRSISGNTIYFGEGSWLTVV.

This clonotype has at least ten counts. The chain recombines TRBV11-3 with TRBJ1-1; D gene unclear. Trimming removed 4 bases at V and 0 bases at J, with 6 bases between. CDR1 is SGHNT and CDR2 is YENEEA in the germline V gene. This CDR3 region has 13 residues. The CDR3 region has the DNA TGTGCCAGCAGCTCTAACTTGAACACTGAAGCTTTCTTT. Protein: CASSSNLNTEAFF.

Turning to this clonotype: A much more abundant neighbour one base away suggests this may be a read error. This chain joins TRBV6-5 and TRBJ2-5, with 10 bases fitting TRBD2. This CDR3 spans 24 amino acids. The germline gives CDR1 MNHEY, CDR2 SVGAGI. The ends lost 4 bases at V and 1 base at J; junction bases unmatched: 30. CDR3 nucleotides: TGTGCCAGCAGTTTAGGTCTCGAGTATGAAGTCTGTATTGAGCGGGGGGGCCCCCAAGAGACCCAGTACTTC. Encoded protein: CASSLGLEYEVCIERGGPQETQYF.

At least ten counts were recorded for this clonotype. The J gene is TRBJ1-3, the V gene TRBV5-5; 7 bases fit TRBD1. In germline, CDR1 is SGHKS, CDR2 YYEKEE (reference sequence). Unmatched junction bases numbered 6, after V lost 4 bases and J lost 2 bases. CDR3 size: 15 residues. CDR3 bases: TGTGCCAGCAGCCGACAGGGAGTGGCTGGAAACACCATATATTTT. It is translated as CASSRQGVAGNTIYF.

This clonotype was seen ten or more times. The V and J genes are TRBV9 and TRBJ1-5; 7 positions match TRBD1. Germline CDR1 reads SGDLS; CDR2 reads YYNGEE. This CDR3 contains 19 residues. Germline trimming cut 2 bases from V and 7 bases from J; bases unmatched to any gene: 21. CDR3 region: CASSVFVEGRTGMVQPQHF. The CDR3 nucleotides read TGTGCCAGCAGCGTGTTTGTGGAGGGAAGGACAGGAATGGTGCAGCCCCAGCATTTT.

This clonotype was recorded at least ten times. The chain combines TRBV19 with TRBJ2-7; 8 nucleotides match TRBD1. The CDR3 sequence is 17 residues long. V lost 6 bases, J lost 5 bases, and 18 bases stayed unmatched. From germline, CDR1 is LNHDA and CDR2 SQIVND (reference sequence). CDR3 in amino acids: CASSPSDQRQGFDEQYF. For the CDR3, the DNA is TGTGCCAGTAGCCCTTCTGATCAGAGACAGGGGTTCGACGAGCAGTACTTC.

The chain uses TRBV6-9 and TRBJ2-5; TRBD1 matches at 10 bases. This CDR3 contains 20 residues. CDR1 MNHGY and CDR2 SVAAGI come from the germline V gene. V dropped 4 bases and J dropped 5; count of bases not matched to a gene: 22. The CDR3 loop reads CASSSVGPGQGTPPQETQYF. The CDR3 region has the DNA TGTGCCAGCAGTTCCGTGGGGCCGGGACAGGGGACTCCCCCCCAGGAGACCCAGTACTTC.